These 28 T cell receptor beta chains were all obtained from the same sample, sequenced in a study of cytomegalovirus exposure and HLA in healthy donors. PCR amplification relied on 60 Vbeta primers (plus 13 Jbeta primers). TCRdb keeps only in-frame clones here, not all; method: immunoSEQ multiplex PCR. The sample includes roughly 180,000 clones, approximately 80% of them seen just once. The sequenced sample consisted of PBMCs. Every receptor here comes from a girl aged 2-10 years in good health and CMV-seropositive.

V gene TRBV15 combines with J gene TRBJ1-4, with D maybe TRBD1 (6 bases). Germline CDR1 and CDR2: LNHNV and YYDKDF (reference sequence). The CDR3 runs to 15 residues. V lost 1 base to trimming and J lost 7 bases, with 13 bases between them. CDR3 sequence (DNA): TGTGCCACCAGCAGAGGGGGGCGGTTAACTGAAAAACTGTTTTTT. Its protein product is CATSRGGRLTEKLFF.

The chain joins TRBV9 to TRBJ1-2; D might be TRBD1 (6 bases). Per germline, CDR1 SGDLS and CDR2 YYNGEE. The ends were cut back, 3 bases at V and 5 bases at J, with 14 bases in the middle. This CDR3 has 14 residues. In nucleotides, the CDR3 is TGTGCCAGCAGCGCGGACAGAAGGACGTATGGCTACACCTTC. Translating it yields CASSADRRTYGYTF. Variable domain in full (rest from reference TRBV9 and TRBJ1-2): DSGVTQTPKHLITATGQRVTLRCSPRSGDLSVYWYQQSLDQGLQFLIQYYNGEERAKGNILERFSAQQFPDLHSELNLSSLELGDSALYFCASSADRRTYGYTFGSGTRLTVV.

The V and J genes are TRBV5-6 and TRBJ2-3; TRBD1 might be the D (6 bases). This CDR3 has 16 amino acids. Germline V lookup: CDR1 SGHDT, CDR2 YYEEEE. The V end lost 1 base, the J end lost 4 bases, and 16 bases lay between the germline ends. The CDR3 region is CASSLNPQGRSDTQYF. The CDR3 region has the DNA TGTGCCAGCAGCTTGAACCCCCAGGGGAGATCAGATACGCAGTATTTT.

This chain joins TRBV30 and TRBJ1-4, with 7 bases matching TRBD1. V lost 4 bases, J lost 1 base, and 3 bases stayed unmatched. This CDR3 is built from 14 residues. Germline assignment: CDR1 GTSNPN and CDR2 SVGIG (reference sequence). The CDR3 loop is CAWTGGRTNEKLFF. CDR3 DNA: TGTGCCTGGACAGGGGGAAGAACTAATGAAAAACTGTTTTTT.

This chain uses TRBV5-1 with TRBJ1-3, with no clear D. V lost 0 bases and J 3 bases, leaving 4 bases between the germline ends. Germline CDR1 is SGHRS and CDR2 is YFSETQ. The CDR3 covers 13 residues. The CDR3 nucleotides read TGCGCCAGCAGCTTGGACATTGGAAACACCATATATTTT. It yields the protein CASSLDIGNTIYF.

The rearrangement joins TRBV27 to TRBJ2-1; D may be TRBD1 (7 bases). The CDR3 is made up of 16 amino acids. Looked up from germline, CDR1 is MNHEY and CDR2 is SMNVEV (reference sequence). Trimming removed 6 bases at V and 5 bases at J, with 20 bases between. The CDR3 region is CASRLGGQLLNNEQFF. The CDR3 DNA sequence: TGTGCCAGCAGACTGGGGGGACAGCTACTTAACAATGAGCAGTTCTTC.

J is TRBJ1-5 and V is TRBV4-2; 9 nucleotides agree with TRBD1. The CDR3 length is 18 residues. CDR1 is LGHNA, CDR2 YNFKEQ, per germline. The junction had 16 bases not matched to a gene; V was cut back by 0 bases and J by 10 bases. CDR3 DNA sequence: TGTGCCAGCAGCCAAGATATAGGTGGGGGGACAGGGCTTTTCCCCCAGCATTTT. Its translation is CASSQDIGGGTGLFPQHF.

V gene TRBV1 combines with J gene TRBJ2-5; no check of the table's D call, TRBD2, against the DNA was made. The DNA end is more similar to TRBJ2-7, so the J call may be wrong. TRBV1 is listed as a pseudogene. CDR3 length equals 17 residues. CDR3 DNA sequence: TGCACCAGCAGCCCCACGGGAGCGGGTATTGTCTCCTACGAGCAGTACTTC. Protein: CTSSPTGAGIVSYEQYF.

This chain connects TRBV11-3 to TRBJ2-1; maybe TRBD2 (6 bases). Trimming stripped 3 bases from V and 0 bases from J, with 12 bases between. The CDR3 spans 16 residues. Looked up from germline, CDR1 is SGHNT and CDR2 is YENEEA. The CDR3 DNA reads as TGTGCCAGCAGCTTCCGGGACTGGAGCTCCTACAATGAGCAGTTCTTC. Translating it yields CASSFRDWSSYNEQFF. Complete variable domain (other parts from reference TRBV11-3 and TRBJ2-1): EAGVVQSPRYKIIEKKQPVAFWCNPISGHNTLYWYLQNLGQGPELLIRYENEEAVDDSQLPKDRFSAERLKGVDSTLKIQPAELGDSAVYLCASSFRDWSSYNEQFFGPGTRLTVL.

V usage is TRBV19 and J usage is TRBJ2-5; 9 bases are a match to TRBD2. CDR3 size: 16 residues. V shed 5 bases, J shed 5 bases, and the junction held 12 bases outside the gene matches. CDR1 and CDR2 from the germline V gene are LNHDA and SQIVND (reference sequence). CDR3 in DNA: TGTGCCAGTAGTCCGTGGACTAGCGCAGGGAGGGAGACCCAGTACTTC. This sequence encodes CASSPWTSAGRETQYF.

This chain links TRBV9 with TRBJ2-7, with 7 bases fitting TRBD1. Per the germline V gene, CDR1 is SGDLS and CDR2 is YYNGEE. With V trimmed by 0 bases and J by 2 bases, 2 bases remained unmatched. The CDR3 is 14 residues long. The CDR3 nucleotides are TGTGCCAGCAGCGTAGACAGGGGACCCTACGAGCAGTACTTC. Translated, it gives CASSVDRGPYEQYF.

The chain recombines TRBV6-1 with TRBJ1-6; TRBD1 is a possible D gene (5 bases). Trimming removed 0 bases at V and 7 bases at J, with 13 bases between. From germline, CDR1 is MNHNS and CDR2 SASEGT. The CDR3 extends over 16 amino acids. CDR3 sequence: CASSEALGGRNSPLHF. The CDR3 DNA follows: TGTGCCAGCAGTGAAGCTCTGGGGGGACGGAATTCACCCCTCCACTTT.

The chain links TRBV7-6 to TRBJ2-1, with 8 bases identical to TRBD1. The V segment lost 4 bases and the J segment 6 bases; nucleotides outside the gene matches: 5. The CDR3 is 14 amino acids. CDR1 is SGHVS, CDR2 FNYEAQ, per germline. The CDR3 DNA reads TGTGCCAGCAGCTCCCACAGGGGGTCCAATGAGCAGTTCTTC. It yields the protein CASSSHRGSNEQFF.

The count of this clone is one. This same CDR3 is encoded by further DNA sequences in the sample. This CDR3 is CASSTATGPRGYTF. The CDR3 region has the DNA TGTGCCAGCAGCACTGCGACAGGGCCCAGGGGCTACACCTTC. The gene calls are TRBV9 and TRBJ1-2; TRBD1 agrees at 7 bases. V was clipped by 4 bases and J by 8 bases; unmatched bases: 11. Germline loops: CDR1 SGDLS, CDR2 YYNGEE. This CDR3 has 14 residues.

The chain is built from TRBV6-5 and TRBJ2-4; no definite D call. Germline assignment: CDR1 MNHEY and CDR2 SVGAGI. V was pared by 3 bases and J by 1 base, with 10 bases between. This CDR3 has 15 amino acids. This CDR3 reads CASSYGVTAKNIQYF. The CDR3 nucleotides read TGTGCCAGCAGTTATGGAGTGACGGCCAAAAACATTCAGTACTTC.

The V call is TRBV30, the J call TRBJ2-3; D gene ambiguous. CDR1 GTSNPN and CDR2 SVGIG come from the germline V gene (reference sequence). Trimming pared 0 bases from V and 2 bases from J, leaving 12 bases between. This CDR3 region has 15 residues. CDR3 protein: CAWSVVGAFTDTQYF. The CDR3 nucleotides are TGTGCCTGGAGTGTAGTTGGAGCTTTCACAGATACGCAGTATTTT.

The chain recombines TRBV27 with TRBJ1-1, with D possibly being TRBD1 (5 bases). The germline CDR1 and CDR2 sequences are MNHEY and SMNVEV (reference sequence). V lost 4 bases and J lost 3, with 18 bases in between. The CDR3 length is 16 residues. CDR3 nucleotides: TGTGCCAGCAGTTCCTCCCTGGGGGGTGAGGACACTGAAGCTTTCTTT. Translation gives CASSSSLGGEDTEAFF.

The V and J genes are TRBV5-6 and TRBJ2-1; 9 bases align to TRBD1. CDR1 and CDR2 (germline): SGHDT, YYEEEE. Trimming cost V 2 bases and J 5 bases; bases outside gene matches: 2. The CDR3 is 14 residues long. DNA for the CDR3: TGTGCCAGCAGCTTCGGACAGGGGCACAATGAGCAGTTCTTC. Protein product: CASSFGQGHNEQFF.

This sequence joins TRBV27 and TRBJ1-5; a weak D match, TRBD1 (5 bases). Trimming shortened V by 4 bases and J by 6 bases, and 22 bases separated the two germline ends. Germline CDR1 is MNHEY and CDR2 is SMNVEV (reference sequence). This CDR3 spans 17 amino acids. The CDR3 DNA reads as TGTGCCAGCAGTTCTTTGACCCAAACCGGGGGTAGTCAGCCCCAGCATTTT. It yields the protein CASSSLTQTGGSQPQHF.

This sequence joins TRBV27 and TRBJ2-7, with a tentative D call TRBD1 (5 bases). Germline loops: CDR1 MNHEY, CDR2 SMNVEV (reference sequence). Deletions cut 6 bases from V and 3 bases from J, with 12 bases between. This CDR3 is 13 amino acids long. The CDR3 here is CASSPTVNYEQYF. CDR3 sequence (DNA): TGTGCCAGCAGCCCGACAGTAAACTACGAGCAGTACTTC.

V gene TRBV6-6 combines with J gene TRBJ1-2; D is unresolved. The germline CDR1 and CDR2 sequences are MNHNY and SVGAGI (reference sequence). Between the trimmed V and J ends, which lost 6 bases and 4 bases, there was a span of 15 bases. CDR3 length: 14 amino acids. The CDR3 nucleotides read TGTGCCAGCAGGTCCGAAGTTTCGGTCTATGGCTACACCTTC. Its protein product is CASRSEVSVYGYTF.

J is TRBJ1-2 and V is TRBV11-2; a weak D match, TRBD1 (6 bases). CDR1 SGHAT and CDR2 FQNNGV come from the germline V gene. Between the trimmed V and J ends, which lost 5 bases and 4 bases, there was a span of 17 bases. The CDR3 runs to 15 residues. In DNA, the CDR3 is TGTGCCAGCAGCAGTATCAGGGGCTCCAGCTATGGCTACACCTTC. It translates to CASSSIRGSSYGYTF.

This clone was found a few times. V usage is TRBV4-2 and J usage is TRBJ2-7; D not resolved. This CDR3 contains 13 residues. Germline CDR1 reads LGHNA; CDR2 reads YNFKEQ. V was trimmed by 1 base and J by 2 bases, leaving 6 bases between them. CDR3 DNA: TGTGCCAGCAGCCAAGCCCCAGCCTACGAGCAGTACTTC. Amino acid sequence: CASSQAPAYEQYF.

The rearrangement joins TRBV28 to TRBJ1-1, with TRBD1 matching over 8 bases. CDR1 is MDHEN and CDR2 is SYDVKM in the germline V gene. This CDR3 has 17 residues. The ends lost 2 bases at V and 1 base at J; junction bases unmatched: 9. CDR3 DNA sequence: TGTGCCAGCAGTTTAGCAGGGGGCCTTCGTCAGAACACTGAAGCTTTCTTT. This encodes CASSLAGGLRQNTEAFF. Full variable domain (outside the CDR3, taken from reference TRBV28 and TRBJ1-1): DVKVTQSSRYLVKRTGEKVFLECVQDMDHENMFWYRQDPGLGLRLIYFSYDVKMKEKGDIPEGYSVSREKKERFSLILESASTNQTSMYLCASSLAGGLRQNTEAFFGQGTRLTVV.

J is TRBJ2-2 and V is TRBV4-1; TRBD2 aligns across 11 bases. V lost 4 bases and J lost 4; bases outside the gene matches: 5. The length of the CDR3 is 16 residues. CDR1 and CDR2 from the germline V gene are MGHRA and YSYEKL. CDR3: CASSRGTSGPTGELFF. DNA for the CDR3: TGCGCCAGCAGCCGCGGGACTAGCGGCCCCACCGGGGAGCTGTTTTTT.

This chain uses TRBV5-1 with TRBJ2-6; D uncertain. Germline CDR1 is SGHRS and CDR2 is YFSETQ. The CDR3 runs 14 residues. Trimming shortened V by 4 bases and J by 2 bases, and 7 bases separated the two germline ends. CDR3 sequence: CASSPGTGANVLTF. DNA for the CDR3: TGCGCCAGCAGCCCAGGTACTGGGGCCAACGTCCTGACTTTC.

The chain recombines TRBV13 with TRBJ2-6, with D tentatively TRBD1 (6 bases). The V end lost 3 bases, the J end lost 1 base, and 19 bases lay between the germline ends. Germline CDR1 PRHDT, CDR2 FYEKMQ (reference sequence). CDR3 size: 19 residues. This CDR3 is CASSFDRLGGTSGANVLTF. As DNA, the CDR3 is TGTGCCAGCAGCTTTGACAGGCTAGGCGGCACGTCTGGGGCCAACGTCCTGACTTTC.

The rearrangement uses TRBV28 and TRBJ2-2, with unresolved D. Germline V CDR1 and CDR2: MDHEN, SYDVKM. This CDR3 has 15 residues. Trimming left V 5 bases short and J 6 bases short, with 16 bases between. In DNA form, the CDR3 reads TGTGCCAGCAGTCCGAGAGCCGACTCGGCCGGGGAGCTGTTTTTT. Its protein is CASSPRADSAGELFF.